This T cell receptor beta chain was sequenced during a study of T cell repertoires in cytomegalovirus infection. Overall study context: From public TCR beta signatures came an indication of both CMV infection and matching HLA type.

Remarks on this clonotype: What it binds is unknown.

The V end lost 2 bases, the J end lost 7 bases, and 15 bases lay between the germline ends. Germline assignment: CDR1 MNHEY and CDR2 SVGEGT. This CDR3 has 15 residues. Points from the study as a whole: Identification of carriers of CMV plus the relevant HLA was achieved through cumulative public TCR beta family frequency. In two of eight donors, the top clonotype was HLA-C-restricted CMV-specific.

Using its own MiXCR run on the reads, TCRdb lists one record per CDR3 protein. Of more than 400,000 distinct CDR3 sequences listed, about 30% were seen once; the top ten hold approximately 13%. The gene calls are TRBV6-2 or TRBV6-3 and TRBJ2-1; the D gene is possibly TRBD1 (5 bases). The sequenced sample was PBMCs. The TCR originated in a human donor in good health (CMV status not recorded). Some clones in this sample may be carry-over from other donors' samples. The DNA of the CDR3 is TGTGCCAGCAGTTACGGAACCCAGGGTTGGAATGAGCAGTTCTTC. This encodes CASSYGTQGWNEQFF.